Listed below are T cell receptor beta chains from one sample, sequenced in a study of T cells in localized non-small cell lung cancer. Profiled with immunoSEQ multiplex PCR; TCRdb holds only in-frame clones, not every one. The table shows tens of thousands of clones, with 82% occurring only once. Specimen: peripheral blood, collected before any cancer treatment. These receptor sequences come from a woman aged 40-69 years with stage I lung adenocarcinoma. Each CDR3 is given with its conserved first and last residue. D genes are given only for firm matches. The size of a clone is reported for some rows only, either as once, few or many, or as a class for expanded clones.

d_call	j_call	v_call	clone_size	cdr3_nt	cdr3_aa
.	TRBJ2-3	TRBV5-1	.	TGCGCCAGCAGCTTCACAGATACGCAGTATTTT	CASSFTDTQYF
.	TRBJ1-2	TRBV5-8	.	TGTGCCAGCAGCCACAGGTCTAACTATGGCTACACCTTC	CASSHRSNYGYTF
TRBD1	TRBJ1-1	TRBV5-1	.	TGCGCCAGCAGCTCGGGACAGAAGAACACTGAAGCTTTCTTT	CASSSGQKNTEAFF
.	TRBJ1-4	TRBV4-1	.	TGCGCCAGCAGCCCCCCGAGGGCAACTAATGAAAAACTGTTTTTT	CASSPPRATNEKLFF
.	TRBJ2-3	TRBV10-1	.	TGCGCCAGCATTTCTATTCAGGTACCCTCTAGCACAGATACGCAGTATTTT	CASISIQVPSSTDTQYF
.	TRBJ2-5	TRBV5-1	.	TGCGCCAGCACTCCCGGCGGGGTCCCCCAAGAGACCCAGTACTTC	CASTPGGVPQETQYF
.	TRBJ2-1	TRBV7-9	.	TGTGCCAGCACCCTGCGGACCAGCGGATCCAATGAGCAGTTCTTC	CASTLRTSGSNEQFF
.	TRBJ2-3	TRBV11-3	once	TGTGCCAGCAGCCAAAGGGACGCTTGGGCAGATACGCAGTATTTT	CASSQRDAWADTQYF
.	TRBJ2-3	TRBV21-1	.	TGTGCCAACCCACGACGAGGGGGCACAGATACGCAGTATTTT	CANPRRGGTDTQYF
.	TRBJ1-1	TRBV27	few	TGTGCCAGCAGTCGAGGGGGTCTTATAACTGAAGCTTTCTTT	CASSRGGLITEAFF
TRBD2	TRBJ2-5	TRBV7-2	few	TGTGCCAGCAGCTTAGCGTCGGGACTAGCGGAGACCCAGTACTTC	CASSLASGLAETQYF
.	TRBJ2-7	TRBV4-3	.	TGCGCCAGCAGCGGCGAGCATGGGAGCTCCTACGAGCAGTACTTC	CASSGEHGSSYEQYF
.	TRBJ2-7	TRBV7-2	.	TGTGCCAGCAGACAGTCCGGGGGCGAGCAGTACTTC	CASRQSGGEQYF
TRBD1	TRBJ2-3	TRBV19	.	TGTGCCAGTAAAACAGGGGACAGCACAGATACGCAGTATTTT	CASKTGDSTDTQYF
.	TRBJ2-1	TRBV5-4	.	TGTGCCAGCAGCTTTGAAGGAAGGGCCTACAATGAGCAGTTCTTC	CASSFEGRAYNEQFF
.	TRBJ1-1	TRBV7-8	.	TGTGCCAGCAGCTTAGGGAGGTCCTTGAACACTGAAGCTTTCTTT	CASSLGRSLNTEAFF
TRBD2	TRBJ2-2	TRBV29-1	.	TGCAGCGTCAAGACTAGCGGGGGAACCGGGGAGCTGTTTTTT	CSVKTSGGTGELFF
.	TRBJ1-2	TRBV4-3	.	TGCGCCAGCAGCCAAGCTGACAGTCCTTTCTATGGCTACACCTTC	CASSQADSPFYGYTF
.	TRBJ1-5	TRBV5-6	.	TGTGCCAGCAGCCGACAGTTAAGCGTTCAGCCCCAGCATTTT	CASSRQLSVQPQHF
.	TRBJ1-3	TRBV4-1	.	TGCGCCAGCAGCCAAGAATGGTTTAGAGGAAACACCATATATTTT	CASSQEWFRGNTIYF